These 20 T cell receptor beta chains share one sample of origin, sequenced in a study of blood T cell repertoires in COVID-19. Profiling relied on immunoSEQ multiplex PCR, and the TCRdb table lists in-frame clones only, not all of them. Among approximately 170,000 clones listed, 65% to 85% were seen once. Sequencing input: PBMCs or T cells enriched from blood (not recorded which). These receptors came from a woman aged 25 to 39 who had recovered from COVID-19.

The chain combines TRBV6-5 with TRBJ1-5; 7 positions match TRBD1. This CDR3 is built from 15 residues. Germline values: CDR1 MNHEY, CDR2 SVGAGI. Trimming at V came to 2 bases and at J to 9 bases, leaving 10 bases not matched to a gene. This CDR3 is CASSYRTAGGGPQHF. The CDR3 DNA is TGTGCCAGCAGTTACAGAACTGCAGGGGGAGGGCCCCAGCATTTT.

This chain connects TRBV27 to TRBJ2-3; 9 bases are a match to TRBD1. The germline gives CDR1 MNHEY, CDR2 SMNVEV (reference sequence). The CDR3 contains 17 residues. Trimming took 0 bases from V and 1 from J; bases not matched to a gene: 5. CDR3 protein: CASSLSGQGGGTDTQYF. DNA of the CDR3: TGTGCCAGCAGTTTATCGGGACAGGGTGGAGGCACAGATACGCAGTATTTT.

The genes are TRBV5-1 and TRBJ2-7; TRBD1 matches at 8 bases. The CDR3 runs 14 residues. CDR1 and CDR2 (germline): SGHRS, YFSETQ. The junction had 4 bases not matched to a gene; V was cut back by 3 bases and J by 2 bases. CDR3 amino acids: CASSSGQEAYEQYF. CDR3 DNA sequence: TGCGCCAGCAGCTCGGGACAGGAGGCCTACGAGCAGTACTTC. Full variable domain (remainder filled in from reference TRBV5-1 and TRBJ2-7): KAGVTQTPRYLIKTRGQQVTLSCSPISGHRSVSWYQQTPGQGLQFLFEYFSETQRNKGNFPGRFSGRQFSNSRSEMNVSTLELGDSALYLCASSSGQEAYEQYFGPGTRLTVT.

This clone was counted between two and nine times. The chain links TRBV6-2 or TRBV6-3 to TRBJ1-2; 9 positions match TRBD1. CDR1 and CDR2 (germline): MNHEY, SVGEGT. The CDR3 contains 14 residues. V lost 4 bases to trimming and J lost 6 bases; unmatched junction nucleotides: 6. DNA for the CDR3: TGTGCCAGCAGTTTTACAGGGGGCTGGGATGGCTACACCTTC. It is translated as CASSFTGGWDGYTF.

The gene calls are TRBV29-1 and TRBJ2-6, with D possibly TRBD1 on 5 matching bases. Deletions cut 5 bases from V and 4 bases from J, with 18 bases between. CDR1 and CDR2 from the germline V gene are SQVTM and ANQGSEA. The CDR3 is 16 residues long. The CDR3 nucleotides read TGCAGCGTTTTTACCCAGGGCCTAGGCGGGGCCAACGTCCTGACTTTC. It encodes CSVFTQGLGGANVLTF.

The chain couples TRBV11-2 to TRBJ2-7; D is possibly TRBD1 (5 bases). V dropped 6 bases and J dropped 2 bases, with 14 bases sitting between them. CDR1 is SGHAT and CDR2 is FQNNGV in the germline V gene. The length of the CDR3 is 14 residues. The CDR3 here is CASSSALGAYEQYF. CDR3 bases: TGTGCCAGCAGTTCCGCTTTAGGGGCCTACGAGCAGTACTTC.

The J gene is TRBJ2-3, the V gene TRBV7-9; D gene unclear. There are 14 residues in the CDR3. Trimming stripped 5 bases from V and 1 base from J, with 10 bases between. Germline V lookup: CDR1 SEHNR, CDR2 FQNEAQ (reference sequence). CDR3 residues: CASSADKGTDTQYF. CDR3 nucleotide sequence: TGTGCCAGCAGCGCCGACAAGGGCACAGATACGCAGTATTTT. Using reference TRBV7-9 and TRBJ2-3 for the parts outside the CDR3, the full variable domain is DTGVSQNPRHKITKRGQNVTFRCDPISEHNRLYWYRQTLGQGPEFLTYFQNEAQLEKSRLLSDRFSAERPKGSFSTLEIQRTEQGDSAMYLCASSADKGTDTQYFGPGTRLTVL.

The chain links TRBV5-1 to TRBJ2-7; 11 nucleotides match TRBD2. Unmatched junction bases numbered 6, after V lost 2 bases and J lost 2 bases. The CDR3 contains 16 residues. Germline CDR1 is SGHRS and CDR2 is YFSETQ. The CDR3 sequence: CASSLLAGDRTYEQYF. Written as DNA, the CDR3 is TGCGCCAGCAGCTTACTAGCGGGAGACAGAACCTACGAGCAGTACTTC.

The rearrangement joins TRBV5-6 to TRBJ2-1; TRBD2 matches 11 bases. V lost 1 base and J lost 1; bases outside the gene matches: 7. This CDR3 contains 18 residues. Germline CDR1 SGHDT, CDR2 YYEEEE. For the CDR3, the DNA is TGTGCCAGCAGCTTGCGGCTAGCGGGGGGCCGTTCCTACAATGAGCAGTTCTTC. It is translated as CASSLRLAGGRSYNEQFF.

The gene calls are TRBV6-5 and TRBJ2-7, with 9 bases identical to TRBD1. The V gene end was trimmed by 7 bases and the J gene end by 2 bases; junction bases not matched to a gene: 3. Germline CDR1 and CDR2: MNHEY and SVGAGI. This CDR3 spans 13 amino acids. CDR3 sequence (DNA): TGTGCCAGCACCCGGGACAGGGCCTACGAGCAGTACTTC. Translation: CASTRDRAYEQYF.

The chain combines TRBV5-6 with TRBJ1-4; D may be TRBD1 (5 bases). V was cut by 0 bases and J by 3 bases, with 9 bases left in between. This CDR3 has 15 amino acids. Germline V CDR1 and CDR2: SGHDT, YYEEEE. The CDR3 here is CASSLEQGPNEKLFF. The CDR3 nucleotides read TGTGCCAGCAGCTTGGAGCAGGGTCCTAATGAAAAACTGTTTTTT.

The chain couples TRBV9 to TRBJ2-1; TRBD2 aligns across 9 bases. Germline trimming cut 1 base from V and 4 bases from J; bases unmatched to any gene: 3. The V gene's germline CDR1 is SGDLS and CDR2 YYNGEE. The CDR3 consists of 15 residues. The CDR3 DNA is TGTGCCAGCAGCGTACGACTAGCGGCGTACAATGAGCAGTTCTTC. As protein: CASSVRLAAYNEQFF.

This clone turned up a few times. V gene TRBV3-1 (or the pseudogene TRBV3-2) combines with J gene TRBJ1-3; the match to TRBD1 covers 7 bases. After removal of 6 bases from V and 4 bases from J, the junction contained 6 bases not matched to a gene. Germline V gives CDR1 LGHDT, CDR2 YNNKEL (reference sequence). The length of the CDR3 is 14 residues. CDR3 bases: TGTGCCAGCAGTCGACCGGGACAGGGAAACACCATATATTTT. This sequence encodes CASSRPGQGNTIYF.

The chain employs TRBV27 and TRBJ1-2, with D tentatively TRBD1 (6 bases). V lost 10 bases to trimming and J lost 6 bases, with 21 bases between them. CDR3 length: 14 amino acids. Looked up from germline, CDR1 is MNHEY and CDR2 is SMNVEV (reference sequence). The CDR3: CATLDTDSSDGYTF. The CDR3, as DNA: TGTGCCACCTTAGACACGGACAGCTCGGATGGCTACACCTTC.

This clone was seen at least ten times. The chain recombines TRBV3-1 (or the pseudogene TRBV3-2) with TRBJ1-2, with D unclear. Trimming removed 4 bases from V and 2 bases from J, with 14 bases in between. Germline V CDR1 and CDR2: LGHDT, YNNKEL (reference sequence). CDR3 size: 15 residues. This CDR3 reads CASSPLGDINYGYTF. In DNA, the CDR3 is TGTGCCAGCAGCCCCCTCGGGGATATCAACTATGGCTACACCTTC.

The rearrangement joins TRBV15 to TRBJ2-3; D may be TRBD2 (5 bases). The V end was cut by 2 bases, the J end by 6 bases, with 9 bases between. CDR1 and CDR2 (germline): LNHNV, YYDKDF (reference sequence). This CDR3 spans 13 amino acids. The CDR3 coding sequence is TGTGCCACCAGCAGATCCGGCGGGGATACGCAGTATTTT. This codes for CATSRSGGDTQYF.

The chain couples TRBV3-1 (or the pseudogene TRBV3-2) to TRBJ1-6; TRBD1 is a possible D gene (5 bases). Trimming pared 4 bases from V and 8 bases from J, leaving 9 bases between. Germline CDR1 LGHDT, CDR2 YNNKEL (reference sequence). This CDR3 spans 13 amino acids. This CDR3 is CASSRLRDSPLHF. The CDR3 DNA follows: TGTGCCAGCAGCCGTCTCAGGGATTCACCCCTCCACTTT.

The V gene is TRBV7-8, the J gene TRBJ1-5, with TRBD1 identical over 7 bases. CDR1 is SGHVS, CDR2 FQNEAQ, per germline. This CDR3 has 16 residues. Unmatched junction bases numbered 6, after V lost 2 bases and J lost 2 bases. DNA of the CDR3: TGTGCCAGCAGCTTATCTCGCGGACAGGGCAATCAGCCCCAGCATTTT. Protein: CASSLSRGQGNQPQHF.

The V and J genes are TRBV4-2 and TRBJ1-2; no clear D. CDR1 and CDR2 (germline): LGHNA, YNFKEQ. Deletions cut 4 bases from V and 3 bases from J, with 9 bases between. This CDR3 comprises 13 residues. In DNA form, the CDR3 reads TGTGCCAGCAGCCCCACAGCCGACTATGGCTACACCTTC. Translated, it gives CASSPTADYGYTF.

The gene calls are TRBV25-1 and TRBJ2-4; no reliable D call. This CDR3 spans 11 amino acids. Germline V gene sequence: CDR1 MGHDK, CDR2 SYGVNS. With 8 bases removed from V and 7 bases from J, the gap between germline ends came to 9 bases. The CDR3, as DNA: TGTGCCAGCCAGAATCTCAACATTCAGTACTTC. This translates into CASQNLNIQYF. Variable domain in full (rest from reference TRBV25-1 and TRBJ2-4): EADIYQTPRYLVIGTGKKITLECSQTMGHDKMYWYQQDPGMELHLIHYSYGVNSTEKGDLSSESTVSRIRTEHFPLTLESARPSHTSQYLCASQNLNIQYFGAGTRLSVL.